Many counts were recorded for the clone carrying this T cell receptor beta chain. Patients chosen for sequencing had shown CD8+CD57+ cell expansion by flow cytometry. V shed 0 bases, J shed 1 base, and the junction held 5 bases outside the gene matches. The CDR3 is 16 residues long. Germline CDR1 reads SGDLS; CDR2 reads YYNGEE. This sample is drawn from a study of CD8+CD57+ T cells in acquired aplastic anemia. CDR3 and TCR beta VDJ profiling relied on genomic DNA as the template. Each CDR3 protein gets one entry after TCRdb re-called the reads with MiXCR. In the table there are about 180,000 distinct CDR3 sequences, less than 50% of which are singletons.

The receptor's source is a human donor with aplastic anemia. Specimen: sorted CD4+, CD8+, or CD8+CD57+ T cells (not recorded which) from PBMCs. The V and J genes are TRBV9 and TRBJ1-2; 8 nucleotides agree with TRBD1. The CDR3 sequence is CASSVGGTGLNYGYTF. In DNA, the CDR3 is TGTGCCAGCAGCGTAGGGGGGACAGGACTTAACTATGGCTACACCTTC.